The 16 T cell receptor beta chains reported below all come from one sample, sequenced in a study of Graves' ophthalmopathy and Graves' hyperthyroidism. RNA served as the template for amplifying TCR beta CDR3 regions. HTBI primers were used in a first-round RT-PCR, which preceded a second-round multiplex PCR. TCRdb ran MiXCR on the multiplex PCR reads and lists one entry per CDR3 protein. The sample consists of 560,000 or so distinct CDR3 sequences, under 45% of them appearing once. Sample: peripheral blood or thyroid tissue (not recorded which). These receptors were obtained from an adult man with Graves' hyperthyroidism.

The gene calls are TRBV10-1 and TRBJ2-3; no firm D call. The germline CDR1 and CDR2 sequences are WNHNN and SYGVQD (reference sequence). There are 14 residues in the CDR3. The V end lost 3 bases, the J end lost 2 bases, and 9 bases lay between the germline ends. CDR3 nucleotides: TGCGCCAGCAGTGAAGACGGCCCCACAGATACGCAGTATTTT. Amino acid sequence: CASSEDGPTDTQYF.

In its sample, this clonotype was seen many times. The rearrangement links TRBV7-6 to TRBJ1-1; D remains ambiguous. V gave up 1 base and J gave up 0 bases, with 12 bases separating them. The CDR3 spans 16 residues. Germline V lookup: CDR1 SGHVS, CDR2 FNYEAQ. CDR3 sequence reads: CASSLVGVDMNTEAFF. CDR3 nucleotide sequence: TGTGCCAGCAGCTTAGTGGGCGTCGACATGAACACTGAAGCTTTCTTT.

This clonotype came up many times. The CDR3 coding sequence is TGTGCCAGCAGCTGGAGGGGGACCCAGTACTTC. This sequence encodes CASSWRGTQYF. This rearrangement joins TRBV7-2 to TRBJ2-5, with a tentative D call TRBD2 (6 bases). From germline, CDR1 is SGHTA and CDR2 FQGNSA. The CDR3 length is 11 residues. V lost 4 bases and J lost 7, with 7 bases in between.

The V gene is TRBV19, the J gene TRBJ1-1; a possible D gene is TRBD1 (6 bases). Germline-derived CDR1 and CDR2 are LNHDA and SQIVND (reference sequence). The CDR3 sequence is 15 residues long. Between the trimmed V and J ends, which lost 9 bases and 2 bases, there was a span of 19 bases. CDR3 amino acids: CASQFTGFGNTEAFF. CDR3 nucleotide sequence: TGTGCCAGCCAGTTCACAGGGTTCGGAAACACTGAAGCTTTCTTT.

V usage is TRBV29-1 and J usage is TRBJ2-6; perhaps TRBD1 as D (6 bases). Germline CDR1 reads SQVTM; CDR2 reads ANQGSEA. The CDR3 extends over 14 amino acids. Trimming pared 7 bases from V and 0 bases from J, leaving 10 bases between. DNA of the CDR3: TGCAGCGGACAGGTGAGCTCTGGGGCCAACGTCCTGACTTTC. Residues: CSGQVSSGANVLTF. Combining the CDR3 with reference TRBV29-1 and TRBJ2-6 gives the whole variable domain SAVISQKPSRDICQRGTSLTIQCQVDSQVTMMFWYRQQPGQSLTLIATANQGSEATYESGFVIDKFPISRPNLTFSTLTVSNMSPEDSSIYLCSGQVSSGANVLTFGAGSRLTVL.

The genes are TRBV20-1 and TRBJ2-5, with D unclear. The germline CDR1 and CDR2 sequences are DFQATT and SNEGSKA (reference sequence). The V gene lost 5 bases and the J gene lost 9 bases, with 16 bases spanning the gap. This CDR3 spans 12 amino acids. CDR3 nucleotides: TGCAGTGCTCGAGTGCAGGATCAGCCCCAGTACTTC. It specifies CSARVQDQPQYF.

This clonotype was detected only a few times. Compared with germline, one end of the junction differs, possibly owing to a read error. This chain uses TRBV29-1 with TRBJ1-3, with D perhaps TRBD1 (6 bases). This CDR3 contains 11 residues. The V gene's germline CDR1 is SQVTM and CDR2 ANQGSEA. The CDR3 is CSLEGGSTIYF. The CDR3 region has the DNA TGCAGCCTTGAGGGGGGTAGCACCATATATTTT.

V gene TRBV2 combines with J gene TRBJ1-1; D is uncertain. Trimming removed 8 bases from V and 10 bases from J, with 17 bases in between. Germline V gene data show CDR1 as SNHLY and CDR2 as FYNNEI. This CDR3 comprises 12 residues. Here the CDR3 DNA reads TGTGCCAGCTCACCAGAGGGTCTGCGAGCTTTCTTT. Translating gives CASSPEGLRAFF.

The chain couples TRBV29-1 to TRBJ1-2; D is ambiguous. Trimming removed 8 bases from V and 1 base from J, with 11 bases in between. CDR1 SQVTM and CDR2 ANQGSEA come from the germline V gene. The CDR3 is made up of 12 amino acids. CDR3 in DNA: TGCAGCTCAGAGGGCCGTAACTATGGCTACACCTTC. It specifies CSSEGRNYGYTF. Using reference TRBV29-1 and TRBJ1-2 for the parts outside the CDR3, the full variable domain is SAVISQKPSRDICQRGTSLTIQCQVDSQVTMMFWYRQQPGQSLTLIATANQGSEATYESGFVIDKFPISRPNLTFSTLTVSNMSPEDSSIYLCSSEGRNYGYTFGSGTRLTVV.

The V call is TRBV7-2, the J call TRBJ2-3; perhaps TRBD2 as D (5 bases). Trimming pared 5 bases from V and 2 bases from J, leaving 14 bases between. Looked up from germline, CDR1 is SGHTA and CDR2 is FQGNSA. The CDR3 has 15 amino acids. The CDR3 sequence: CASSTPRDITDTQYF. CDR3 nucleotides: TGTGCCAGCAGCACTCCCCGGGATATCACAGATACGCAGTATTTT.

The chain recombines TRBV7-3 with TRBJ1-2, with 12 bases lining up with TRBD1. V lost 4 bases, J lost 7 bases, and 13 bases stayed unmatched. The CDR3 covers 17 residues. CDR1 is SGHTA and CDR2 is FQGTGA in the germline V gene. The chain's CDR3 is CASSSNRRGQGALGYTF. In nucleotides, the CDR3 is TGTGCCAGCAGCTCCAATCGGAGGGGACAGGGGGCGCTTGGCTACACCTTC.

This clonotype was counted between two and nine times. As DNA, the CDR3 is TGTGCCAGCAGCTTAACCGGGACAGGGAGCACTGAAGCTTTCTTT. Its protein product is CASSLTGTGSTEAFF. The chain uses TRBV7-3 and TRBJ1-1; 9 bases fit TRBD1. The CDR3 consists of 15 residues. Germline V gene sequence: CDR1 SGHTA, CDR2 FQGTGA. V shed 0 bases, J shed 4 bases, and the junction held 3 bases outside the gene matches.

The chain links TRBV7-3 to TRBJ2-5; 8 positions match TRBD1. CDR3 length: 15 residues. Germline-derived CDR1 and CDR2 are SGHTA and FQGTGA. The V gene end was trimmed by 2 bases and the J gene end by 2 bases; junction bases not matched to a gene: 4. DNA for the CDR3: TGTGCCAGCAGCTTAGGGGACAGGCCTCAAGAGACCCAGTACTTC. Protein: CASSLGDRPQETQYF.

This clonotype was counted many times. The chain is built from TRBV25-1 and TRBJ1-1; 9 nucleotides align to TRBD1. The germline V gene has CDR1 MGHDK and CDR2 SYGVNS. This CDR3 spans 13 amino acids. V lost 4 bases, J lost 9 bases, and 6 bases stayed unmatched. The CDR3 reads CASSAAGQGQAFF. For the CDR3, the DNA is TGTGCCAGCAGTGCCGCGGGACAGGGACAAGCTTTCTTT.

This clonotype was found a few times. CDR3 region: CASSLEGRGLDTQYF. The CDR3 region has the DNA TGTGCCAGCAGCTTAGAGGGCAGGGGTTTGGATACGCAGTATTTT. This chain links TRBV7-8 with TRBJ2-3; D might be TRBD1 (6 bases). The V gene's germline CDR1 is SGHVS and CDR2 FQNEAQ. Trimming removed 1 base from V and 6 bases from J, with 14 bases in between. The CDR3 sequence is 15 residues long.

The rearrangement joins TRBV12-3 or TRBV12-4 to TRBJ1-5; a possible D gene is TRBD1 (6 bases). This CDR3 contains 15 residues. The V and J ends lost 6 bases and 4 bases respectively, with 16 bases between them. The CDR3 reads CASSSTGTLNQPQHF. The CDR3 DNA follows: TGTGCCAGCAGCTCCACAGGGACCCTTAATCAGCCCCAGCATTTT.